This T cell receptor (beta chain) was sequenced in a study of T cells after yellow fever vaccination (dated by TCRdb to the late 2010s). At the level of the whole study: Libraries from fractions with low cell numbers were prepared with the SMART-Seq v4 Ultra Low Input RNA kit. To follow T-cell clones before and after both primary and booster YFV17D yellow fever vaccination, bulk TCR alpha and beta repertoires underwent longitudinal sequencing. Two healthy male donors, one aged 18 to 30 and one aged 30 to 40 years, were included in the cohort. Blood samples were taken at several timepoints before and after primary and secondary immunization, and bulk PBMC replicates and cell subsets were isolated. Results the study describes overall, beyond this receptor: Compared with the primary T-cell response, the secondary T-cell response was faster but weaker, reaching its peak on day 5 rather than on day 15. After the booster, most of the clones that had expanded following primary vaccination were detected again (almost 98% of CD4 and 80% to 90% of CD8), which suggests that memory was broadly maintained. A small share of clonotypes occurred in both CD4 and CD8 compartments, likely arising from convergent recombination. The study included only a couple of donors, which limits how far the findings can be generalized. FACS-sorted repertoires could contain abundant contaminating clonotypes from the bulk population, so computational filtering was required.

This clonotype was seen repeatedly, ten times or more. Its antigen remains undetermined. No much larger clone exists at a distance of one base, and base qualities are not known. Synthesis of TCR cDNA relied on 5'RACE template switching, a step that introduced a universal primer site along with unique molecular identifiers. Priming of cDNA synthesis was performed from both the TCR alpha and TCR beta constant segments. Library amplification involved two PCR steps, and the second step added sample barcodes and sequencing adapters. Sequencing of libraries was done on Illumina HiSeq 2500 (2x100 bp) or NovaSeq (2x150 bp). For the original study's pipeline: MIGEC was used to demultiplex reads and collapse the reads into UMI consensus sequences, and MiXCR was used for V(D)J alignment. Clonotypes responding to the vaccine were identified with edgeR on replicate PBMC samples, with the criteria of FDR below 0.01 and a log2 fold change above 5 up to day 15. Bulk clonotypes were assigned CD4 or CD8 identity according to which sequenced CD4 or CD8 repertoire held them at higher abundance. Through fastp at Q25 and MiXCR, TCRdb rebuilt clones from the public reads, retaining in-frame beta chains. Identical CDR3 proteins give one entry, which carries the most common genes and DNA. For this entry, the V and J calls and clone size follow TCRdb and not the study's own pipeline. The sample has 150,000 to 200,000 distinct CDR3 sequences on record, approximately 6.7% of them singletons. Approximately 2.5% of the sample lies in the top ten.

V is pruned by 7 bases and J by 3 bases, leaving 5 bases of the junction without a gene match. The germline V gene gives CDR1 as MNHNS and CDR2 as SASEGT. The CDR3 numbers 13 residues from cysteine through phenylalanine. Solely the CDR3 DNA is kept, with 39 bases framed from the first base. In light of the paper, this sample's treatment or condition label describes: live attenuated yellow fever vaccine strain. A standard Ficoll-Paque protocol was used to isolate PBMCs from peripheral blood. Dynabeads CD4 and CD8 positive selection kits were used to isolate CD4 and CD8 T-cell fractions. TriZol was used to extract RNA from bulk PBMCs, CD4 and CD8 fractions, and dextramer-positive and dextramer-negative fractions.

Material: CD4+ T cells sorted from PBMCs, obtained 4 to 5 days after the first yellow fever vaccination. The chain employs TRBV6-1 and TRBJ1-2, with 7 bases in between that match TRBD1. The TCR comes from a man aged 18 to 29 who received the YFV17D yellow fever vaccine. The CDR3 sequence is CASKITGDYGYTF. The DNA is TGTGCCAGCAAAATAACAGGGGACTATGGCTACACCTTC.